This T cell receptor (beta chain) was recovered during a study of tissue T cells after allogeneic stem cell transplantation. Study-wide results and caveats: Anatomically similar tissues had similar TCR repertoires within each patient. Sampling depth was limited, and the cohort was small and clinically varied.

Germline CDR1 reads FNHDT; CDR2 reads SITEND (reference sequence). V lost 5 bases to trimming and J lost 7 bases, with 7 bases between them. The CDR3 has 12 amino acids. About this clone itself: Its antigen is not identified. The gene names here belong to mouse. The CDR3 is cut off 1 residue early in the read; its end comes from the germline J gene.

Clones were read by immunoSEQ multiplex PCR, and TCRdb kept only the in-frame ones, dropping some. The table has tens of thousands of clones, about three quarters seen once. This receptor was identified in a pool of C57BL/6 mice in good health. Sequenced material: sorted cells pooled from one or two spleens. The J gene is TRBJ1-6, the V gene TRBV19; D possibly corresponds to TRBD1 (5 bases). TRBJ1-6 is labeled an ORF, and its function is uncertain. CDR3 sequence: CASSTGNSPLYF. Partial CDR3 DNA: TGTGCCAGCAGCACAGGAAATTCGCCCCTCTAC.